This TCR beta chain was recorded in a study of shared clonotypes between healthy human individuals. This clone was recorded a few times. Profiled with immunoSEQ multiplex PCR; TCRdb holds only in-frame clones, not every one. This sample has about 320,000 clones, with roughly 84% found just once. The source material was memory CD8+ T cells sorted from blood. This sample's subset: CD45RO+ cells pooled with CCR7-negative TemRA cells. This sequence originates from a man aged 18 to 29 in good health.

The CDR3 sequence is CSVVGAGRSYNEQFF. DNA of the CDR3: TGCAGCGTCGTAGGGGCGGGACGCTCCTACAATGAGCAGTTCTTC. J is TRBJ2-1 and V is TRBV29-1; possibly TRBD2 for D (6 bases). Trimming removed 6 bases at V and 0 bases at J, with 15 bases between. The CDR3 runs to 15 residues. CDR1 SQVTM and CDR2 ANQGSEA come from the germline V gene.